The table lists the clone carrying this T cell receptor (beta chain) with many counts. This CDR3 contains 19 residues. Losses at the gene ends were 3 bases for V and 2 bases for J; bases not matched to a gene: 16. CDR1 is LNHDA and CDR2 is SQIVND in the germline V gene (reference sequence). TCRdb's copy holds only in-frame clones and misses some; the assay was immunoSEQ multiplex PCR. The sample includes 120,000 to 150,000 clones, roughly 82% seen only once; the top ten take roughly 4.8%. The sample originates from a study of blood T cell repertoires in COVID-19. Study summary: Nucleic acid was either cDNA or gDNA, and it came from T cells, B-cell-depleted T cells, or PBMCs.

The chain is built from TRBV19 and TRBJ1-3, with TRBD1 matching 7 bases. Material for sequencing was peripheral blood. The source is a human donor in a cohort sampled during active COVID-19. DNA of the CDR3: TGTGCCAGTAGTATTTTCGGACAGGCTCGTAGAAACCCTGGAAACACCATATATTTT. It encodes CASSIFGQARRNPGNTIYF.